The 22 T cell receptor beta chains below all came from one sample that was sequenced in a study of T cells in pancreatic ductal adenocarcinoma. The selected patients with pancreatic ductal adenocarcinoma had surgery but no neoadjuvant therapy. Sequencing was performed with immunoSEQ multiplex PCR; in TCRdb, only in-frame clones are kept and a portion is missing. The table shows more than 25,000 clones, with more than 90% occurring only once. Sequencing input: PBMCs. These receptors were taken from a human donor with pancreatic ductal adenocarcinoma.

The chain combines TRBV6-5 with TRBJ2-7; 8 nucleotides line up with TRBD1. With V trimmed by 5 bases and J by 3 bases, 6 bases remained unmatched. The germline V gene encodes CDR1 MNHEY and CDR2 SVGAGI. The CDR3 runs to 14 residues. CDR3: CASSPGDRIYEQYF. The CDR3 nucleotides read TGTGCCAGCAGTCCGGGGGACAGGATCTACGAGCAGTACTTC.

The rearrangement uses TRBV2 and TRBJ2-1, with TRBD1 identical over 7 bases. After removal of 4 bases from V and 6 bases from J, the junction contained 9 bases not matched to a gene. Germline CDR1 SNHLY, CDR2 FYNNEI. The CDR3 has 15 residues. This chain's CDR3 is CASSVAGTALNEQFF. The CDR3 bases are TGTGCCAGCAGTGTAGCCGGGACAGCACTCAATGAGCAGTTCTTC.

This clone was counted once. The chain uses TRBV11-3 and TRBJ2-1; maybe TRBD2 (6 bases). Per germline, CDR1 SGHNT and CDR2 YENEEA. The CDR3 covers 13 residues. Trimming took 5 bases from V and 6 from J, leaving 11 bases between them. The CDR3 sequence is CASSRGTPNEQFF. In DNA, the CDR3 is TGTGCCAGCAGCCGCGGGACTCCCAATGAGCAGTTCTTC.

The chain recombines TRBV7-8 with TRBJ2-7, with D possibly called TRBD1 or TRBD2 (5 bases each). This CDR3 has 17 amino acids. Between the trimmed V and J ends, which lost 1 base and 2 bases, there was a span of 18 bases. Per germline, CDR1 SGHVS and CDR2 FQNEAQ. CDR3 loop: CASSLGPLSGGTYEQYF. DNA of the CDR3: TGTGCCAGCAGCTTAGGACCGCTTTCTGGGGGAACCTACGAGCAGTACTTC.

V and J are TRBV28 and TRBJ2-1, with 9 bases identical to TRBD2. The CDR3 loop spans 17 amino acids. Germline CDR1 MDHEN, CDR2 SYDVKM. Trimming cost V 1 base and J 4 bases; bases outside gene matches: 8. The DNA for the CDR3 is TGTGCCAGCAGTTTATTCGTGGCGGGAGGGCTATACAATGAGCAGTTCTTC. Translation: CASSLFVAGGLYNEQFF.

The rearrangement uses TRBV18 and TRBJ1-2, with 8 bases lining up with TRBD1. Germline values: CDR1 KGHSH, CDR2 LQKENI. The CDR3 sequence is 13 residues long. Germline trimming cut 6 bases from V and 2 bases from J; bases unmatched to any gene: 2. The CDR3 DNA reads as TGTGCCAGCTCCGGACAGGGCAACTATGGCTACACCTTC. Translation: CASSGQGNYGYTF.

The chain has TRBV29-1 and TRBJ2-6, with unresolved D. The CDR3 consists of 14 residues. Trimming stripped 6 bases from V and 1 base from J, with 10 bases between. CDR1 is SQVTM, CDR2 ANQGSEA, per germline. The CDR3 here is CSVASNSGANVLTF. CDR3 nucleotide sequence: TGCAGCGTGGCCTCCAATTCTGGGGCCAACGTCCTGACTTTC.

The genes are TRBV28 and TRBJ2-1; D gene unclear. The CDR3 covers 12 residues. CDR1 MDHEN and CDR2 SYDVKM come from the germline V gene. V lost 4 bases to trimming and J lost 4 bases, with 5 bases between them. CDR3: CASSSFYNEQFF. The CDR3 DNA follows: TGTGCCAGCAGTTCCTTTTACAATGAGCAGTTCTTC.

The gene calls are TRBV7-3 and TRBJ2-7, with 7 positions matching TRBD2. Germline V lookup: CDR1 SGHTA, CDR2 FQGTGA. This CDR3 has 16 amino acids. V trimming: 5 bases; J trimming: 4 bases; junction bases outside the gene matches: 14. Here the CDR3 reads CASSPEGGLGVYEQYF. CDR3 nucleotide sequence: TGTGCCAGCAGCCCCGAGGGAGGGCTGGGGGTATACGAGCAGTACTTC.

The V gene is TRBV11-3, the J gene TRBJ2-7; D possibly matches TRBD1 or TRBD2 (5 bases each). Per germline, CDR1 SGHNT and CDR2 YENEEA. With 1 base removed from V and 5 bases from J, the gap between germline ends came to 12 bases. CDR3 length equals 14 residues. The DNA of the CDR3 is TGTGCCAGCAGCTTAGGGATGAGGGGTGACGAGCAGTACTTC. It translates to CASSLGMRGDEQYF.

This clone showed up just once. This chain connects TRBV6-5 to TRBJ2-5, with D maybe TRBD1 (6 bases). Trimming removed 2 bases at V and 3 bases at J, with 13 bases between. CDR1 and CDR2 (germline): MNHEY, SVGAGI. The CDR3 has 15 amino acids. The CDR3 DNA sequence: TGTGCCAGCAGTTACCGTCGAGGGGGTAAAGAGACCCAGTACTTC. This codes for CASSYRRGGKETQYF.

This clone was seen a single time. The rearrangement links TRBV4-1 to TRBJ2-3, with a possible D match to TRBD2 (6 bases). Trimming cost V 0 bases and J 4 bases, with 11 bases left between them. The CDR3 is 15 residues long. Per germline, CDR1 MGHRA and CDR2 YSYEKL. The CDR3 spells CASSQERLAPDTQYF. CDR3 in DNA: TGCGCCAGCAGCCAAGAGAGGCTAGCGCCAGATACGCAGTATTTT.

The J gene is TRBJ1-2, the V gene TRBV6-5; D is ambiguous. V lost 0 bases, J lost 2 bases, and 7 bases lay in between. This CDR3 has 14 amino acids. Germline assignment: CDR1 MNHEY and CDR2 SVGAGI. DNA for the CDR3: TGTGCCAGCAGTTACTCGTACCGGAACTATGGCTACACCTTC. This gives the protein CASSYSYRNYGYTF.

The sample holds one count of this clone. This rearrangement joins TRBV15 to TRBJ1-6; 7 bases agree with TRBD1. The V and J ends lost 5 bases and 9 bases, in that order; junction bases with no gene match: 10. This CDR3 spans 15 amino acids. Germline V gives CDR1 LNHNV, CDR2 YYDKDF (reference sequence). The CDR3, as DNA: TGTGCCACCAGCGAACAGGGGTGGGGGGGTTCACCCCTCCACTTT. As protein: CATSEQGWGGSPLHF.

The chain is built from TRBV21-1 and TRBJ2-3; TRBD2 is the table's D call, not checked against the DNA. TRBV21-1 is recorded as a pseudogene. This CDR3 comprises 15 residues. The CDR3 region is CASSFSREGVDTQYF. CDR3 nucleotides: TGTGCCAGCAGCTTCAGCCGGGAGGGGGTAGATACGCAGTATTTT.

This chain uses TRBV18 with TRBJ2-1, with 9 positions matching TRBD2. The V and J ends lost 3 bases and 5 bases, in that order; junction bases with no gene match: 11. Germline V gene lookup returns CDR1 KGHSH and CDR2 LQKENI. The CDR3 is 17 residues long. The CDR3 here is CASSPTSGIGSNNEQFF. In DNA form, the CDR3 reads TGTGCCAGCTCACCGACTAGCGGAATTGGATCTAACAATGAGCAGTTCTTC.

The V call is TRBV5-4, the J call TRBJ2-1, with D uncertain. Per germline, CDR1 SGHNT and CDR2 YYREEE (reference sequence). CDR3 length: 12 amino acids. The CDR3 here is CAIRYSGNEQFF. The CDR3, as DNA: TGTGCGATCAGGTACAGTGGCAATGAGCAGTTCTTC.

The chain uses TRBV4-3 and TRBJ1-1, with TRBD1 matching over 8 bases. CDR3 length: 15 residues. CDR1 and CDR2 (germline): LGHNA, YSLEER. V shed 4 bases, J shed 5 bases, and the junction held 9 bases outside the gene matches. The CDR3 sequence: CASSLRTGPETEAFF. In DNA, the CDR3 is TGCGCCAGCAGCCTCCGGACAGGGCCTGAGACTGAAGCTTTCTTT.

The V and J genes are TRBV19 and TRBJ2-7; 10 bases map to TRBD2. Germline V gene lookup returns CDR1 LNHDA and CDR2 SQIVND (reference sequence). Germline trimming cut 3 bases from V and 4 bases from J; bases unmatched to any gene: 6. The CDR3 is 15 amino acids. The CDR3 DNA reads TGTGCCAGTAGTATCTCTAGCGGGAGACCATACGAGCAGTACTTC. Translating gives CASSISSGRPYEQYF.

The chain is built from TRBV5-5 and TRBJ2-1; 7 bases are a match to TRBD2. Germline assignment: CDR1 SGHKS and CDR2 YYEKEE (reference sequence). The trim removed 2 bases at V and 0 bases at J, leaving 5 bases unmatched. This CDR3 is 16 amino acids long. CDR3 coding DNA: TGTGCCAGCAGCTTCGGTGCGGGAGACTCCTACAATGAGCAGTTCTTC. This sequence encodes CASSFGAGDSYNEQFF.

This clone was seen only a few times. This chain joins TRBV28 and TRBJ1-1; D unresolved. Trimming cost V 4 bases and J 5 bases, with 8 bases left between them. This CDR3 comprises 12 residues. The V gene's germline CDR1 is MDHEN and CDR2 SYDVKM. For the CDR3, the DNA is TGTGCCAGCAGTTCCCCTACAACTGAAGCTTTCTTT. Residues: CASSSPTTEAFF.

This chain connects TRBV28 to TRBJ2-7, with D possibly being TRBD2 (6 bases). Germline CDR1 and CDR2: MDHEN and SYDVKM. Trimming removed 0 bases from V and 5 bases from J, with 17 bases in between. This CDR3 has 16 residues. The CDR3 DNA sequence: TGTGCCAGCAGTTTATGGTCAAGCGGGCGGGCCGACGAGCAGTACTTC. It encodes CASSLWSSGRADEQYF.